This T cell receptor (beta chain) is from a study of T-cell reconstitution after alpha-beta-depleted transplantation in children. A TCRbeta library incorporating unique molecular identifiers was prepared. MiXCR, applied by TCRdb to the PCR reads, yields one record per CDR3 protein. This table has more than 400,000 distinct CDR3 sequences, about an eighth appearing once. This clonotype was observed a few times. Trimming pared 6 bases from V and 8 bases from J, leaving 16 bases between. Per germline, CDR1 MNHEY and CDR2 SVGAGI. The CDR3 is 13 amino acids. J is TRBJ1-2 and V is TRBV6-5, with D hard to call. This TCR came from a female patient aged 2 to 10 who had a stem cell transplant for aplastic anemia, so the T cells may come from the graft donor. Sample: PBMCs, mostly from graft donor cells, taken 180 days after TCRalphabeta/CD19-depleted stem cell transplant. In nucleotides, the CDR3 is TGTGCCAGCAGCTACCAGACGGCCGGGGGCTACACCTTC. Translation gives CASSYQTAGGYTF.